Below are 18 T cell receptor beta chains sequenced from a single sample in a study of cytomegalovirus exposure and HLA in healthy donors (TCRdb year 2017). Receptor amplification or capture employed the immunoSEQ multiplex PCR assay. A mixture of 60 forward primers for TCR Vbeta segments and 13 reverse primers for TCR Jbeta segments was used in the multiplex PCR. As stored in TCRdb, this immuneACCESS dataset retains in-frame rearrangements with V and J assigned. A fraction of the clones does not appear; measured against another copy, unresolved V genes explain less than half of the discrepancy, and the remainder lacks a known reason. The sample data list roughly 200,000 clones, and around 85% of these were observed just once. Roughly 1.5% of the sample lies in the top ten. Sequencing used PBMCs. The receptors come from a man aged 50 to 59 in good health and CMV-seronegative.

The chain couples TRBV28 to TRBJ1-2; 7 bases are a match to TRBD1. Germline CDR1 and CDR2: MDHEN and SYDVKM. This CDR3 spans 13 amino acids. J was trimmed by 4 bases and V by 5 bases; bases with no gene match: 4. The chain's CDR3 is CASSKQGTYGYTF. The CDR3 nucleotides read TGTGCCAGCAGTAAACAGGGGACCTATGGCTACACCTTC.

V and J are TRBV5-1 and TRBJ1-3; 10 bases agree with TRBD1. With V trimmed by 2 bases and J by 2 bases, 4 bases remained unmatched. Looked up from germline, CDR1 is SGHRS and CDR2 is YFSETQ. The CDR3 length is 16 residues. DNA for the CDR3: TGCGCCAGCAGCTTACCCGGGACAGGGGCTGGAAACACCATATATTTT. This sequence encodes CASSLPGTGAGNTIYF. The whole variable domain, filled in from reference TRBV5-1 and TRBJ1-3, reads KAGVTQTPRYLIKTRGQQVTLSCSPISGHRSVSWYQQTPGQGLQFLFEYFSETQRNKGNFPGRFSGRQFSNSRSEMNVSTLELGDSALYLCASSLPGTGAGNTIYFGEGSWLTVV.

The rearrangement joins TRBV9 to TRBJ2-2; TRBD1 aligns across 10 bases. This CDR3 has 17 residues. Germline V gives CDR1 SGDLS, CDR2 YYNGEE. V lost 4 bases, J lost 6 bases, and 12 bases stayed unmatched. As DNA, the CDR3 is TGTGCCAGCAGCCCGGGACAGGGGTATGTTAGTCCCGGGGAGCTGTTTTTT. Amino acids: CASSPGQGYVSPGELFF. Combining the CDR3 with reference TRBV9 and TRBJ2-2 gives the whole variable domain DSGVTQTPKHLITATGQRVTLRCSPRSGDLSVYWYQQSLDQGLQFLIQYYNGEERAKGNILERFSAQQFPDLHSELNLSSLELGDSALYFCASSPGQGYVSPGELFFGEGSRLTVL.

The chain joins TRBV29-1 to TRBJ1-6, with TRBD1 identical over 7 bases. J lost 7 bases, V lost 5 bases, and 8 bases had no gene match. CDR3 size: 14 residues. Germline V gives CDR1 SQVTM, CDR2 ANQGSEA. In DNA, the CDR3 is TGCAGCGTTCAGGCAACAGGGGAGAATTCACCCCTCCACTTT. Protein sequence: CSVQATGENSPLHF.

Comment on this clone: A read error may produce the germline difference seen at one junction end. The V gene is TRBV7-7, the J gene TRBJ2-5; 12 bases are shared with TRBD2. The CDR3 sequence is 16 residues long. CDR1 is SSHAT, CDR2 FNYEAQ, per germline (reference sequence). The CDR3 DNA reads TGTGCTAGCAGCTTGAGGCTGACTAGCGGGAGCGAGACCCAGTACTTC. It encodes CASSLRLTSGSETQYF.

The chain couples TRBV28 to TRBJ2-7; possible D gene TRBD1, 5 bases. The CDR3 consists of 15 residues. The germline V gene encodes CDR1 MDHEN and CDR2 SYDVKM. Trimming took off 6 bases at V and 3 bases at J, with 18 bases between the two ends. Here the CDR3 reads CASSLTGLVGYEQYF. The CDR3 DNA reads TGTGCCAGCAGCCTCACAGGCTTAGTAGGCTACGAGCAGTACTTC.

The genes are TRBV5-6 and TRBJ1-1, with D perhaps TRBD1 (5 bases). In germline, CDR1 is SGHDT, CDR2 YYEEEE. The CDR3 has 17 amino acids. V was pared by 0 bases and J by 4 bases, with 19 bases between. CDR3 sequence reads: CASSLEIVAGGSTEAFF. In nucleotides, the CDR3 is TGTGCCAGCAGCTTGGAAATTGTCGCCGGGGGGTCCACTGAAGCTTTCTTT.

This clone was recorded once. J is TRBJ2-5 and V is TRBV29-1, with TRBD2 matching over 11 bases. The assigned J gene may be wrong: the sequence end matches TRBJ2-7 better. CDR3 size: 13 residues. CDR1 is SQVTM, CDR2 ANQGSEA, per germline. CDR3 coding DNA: TGCAGCGTTGCCACTAGCGGGAGAAACGAGCAGTACTTC. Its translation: CSVATSGRNEQYF.

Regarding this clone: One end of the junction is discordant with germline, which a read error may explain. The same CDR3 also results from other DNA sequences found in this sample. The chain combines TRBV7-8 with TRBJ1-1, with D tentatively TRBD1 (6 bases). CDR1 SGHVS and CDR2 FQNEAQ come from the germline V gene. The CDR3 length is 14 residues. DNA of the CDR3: TGTGCCAGCGTCCTTGGGAGGGGGAACACTGAAGCCTTCTTT. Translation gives CASVLGRGNTEAFF.

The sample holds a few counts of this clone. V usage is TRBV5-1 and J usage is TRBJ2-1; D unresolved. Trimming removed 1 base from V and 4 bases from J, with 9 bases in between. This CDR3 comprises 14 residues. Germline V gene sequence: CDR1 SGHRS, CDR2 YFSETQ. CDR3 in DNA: TGCGCCAGCAGCTTGAGTTTGACTTACAATGAGCAGTTCTTC. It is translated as CASSLSLTYNEQFF.

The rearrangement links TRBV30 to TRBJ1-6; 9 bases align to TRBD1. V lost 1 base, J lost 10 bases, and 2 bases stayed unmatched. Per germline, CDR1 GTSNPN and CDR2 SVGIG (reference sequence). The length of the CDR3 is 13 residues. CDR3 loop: CAWSETGGSPLHF. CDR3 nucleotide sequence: TGTGCCTGGAGTGAAACAGGGGGCTCACCCCTCCACTTT.

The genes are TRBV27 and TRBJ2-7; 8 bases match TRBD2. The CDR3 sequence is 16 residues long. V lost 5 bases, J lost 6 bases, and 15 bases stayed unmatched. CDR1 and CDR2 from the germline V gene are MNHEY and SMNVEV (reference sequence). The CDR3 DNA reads TGTGCCAGCAGTCCCCAGATCGGGGGGGCAGTAGGCGAGCAGTACTTC. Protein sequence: CASSPQIGGAVGEQYF.

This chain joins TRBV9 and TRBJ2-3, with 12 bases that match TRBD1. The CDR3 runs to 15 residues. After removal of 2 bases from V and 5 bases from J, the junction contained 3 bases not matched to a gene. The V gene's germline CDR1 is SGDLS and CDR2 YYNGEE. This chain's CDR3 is CASSVGTGGVDTQYF. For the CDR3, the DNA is TGTGCCAGCAGCGTTGGGACAGGGGGCGTAGATACGCAGTATTTT.

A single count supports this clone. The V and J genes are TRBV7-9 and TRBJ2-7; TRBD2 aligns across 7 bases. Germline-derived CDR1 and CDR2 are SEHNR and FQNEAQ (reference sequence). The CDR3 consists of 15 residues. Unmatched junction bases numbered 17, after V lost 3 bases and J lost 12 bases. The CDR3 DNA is TGTGCCAGCAGCTTCCTGAGTAGCGGGTTGGGACCATGGTACTTC. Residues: CASSFLSSGLGPWYF.

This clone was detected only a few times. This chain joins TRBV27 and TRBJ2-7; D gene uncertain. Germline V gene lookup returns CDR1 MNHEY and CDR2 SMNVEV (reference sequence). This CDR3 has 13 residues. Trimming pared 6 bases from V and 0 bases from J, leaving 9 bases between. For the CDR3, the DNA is TGTGCCAGCAGGGATCTAGTCTCCTACGAGCAGTACTTC. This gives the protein CASRDLVSYEQYF.

The CDR3 loop is CASSLGGRGQAEQYF. The CDR3 DNA follows: TGCGCCAGCAGCTTGGGAGGCAGGGGGCAAGCCGAGCAGTACTTC. The chain couples TRBV5-1 to TRBJ2-7; 8 bases map to TRBD1. Germline assignment: CDR1 SGHRS and CDR2 YFSETQ. Trimming took 0 bases from V and 6 from J; bases not matched to a gene: 8. This CDR3 is built from 15 residues.

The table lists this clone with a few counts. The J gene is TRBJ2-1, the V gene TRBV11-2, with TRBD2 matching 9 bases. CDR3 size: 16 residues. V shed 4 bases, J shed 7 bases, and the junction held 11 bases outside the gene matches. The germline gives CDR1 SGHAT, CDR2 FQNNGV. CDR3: CASSSLRGRAGNEQFF. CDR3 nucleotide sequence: TGTGCCAGCAGCTCGCTACGCGGGAGGGCTGGGAATGAGCAGTTCTTC.

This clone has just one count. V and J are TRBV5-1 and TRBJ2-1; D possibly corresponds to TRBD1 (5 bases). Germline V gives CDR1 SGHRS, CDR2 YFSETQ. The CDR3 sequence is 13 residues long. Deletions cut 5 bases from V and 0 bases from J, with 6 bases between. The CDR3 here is CASRGLSYNEQFF. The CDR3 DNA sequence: TGCGCCAGCAGGGGGCTCTCCTACAATGAGCAGTTCTTC.